One and the same sample provided the 11 T cell receptor beta chains below, sequenced in a study of sequential checkpoint blockade in melanoma. Method: immunoSEQ multiplex PCR; TCRdb's copy keeps in-frame clones and lacks some. Among some 7,900 clones listed, around a quarter were seen once. The treatment denotes: randomized to nivolumab then ipilimumab (arm A) or the reverse (arm B). The sample in question was tumor tissue (inferred from file names), obtained from a patient given nivolumab and ipilimumab in sequence. The origin of the receptors is a human donor with melanoma.

This clone was seen a few times. The chain couples TRBV9 to TRBJ2-3, with a weak D call TRBD1 (6 bases). This CDR3 contains 16 residues. Trimming removed 1 base from V and 0 bases from J, with 12 bases in between. Germline V lookup: CDR1 SGDLS, CDR2 YYNGEE. DNA for the CDR3: TGTGCCAGCAGCGTAACAGGGACCCCTAGCACAGATACGCAGTATTTT. It specifies CASSVTGTPSTDTQYF.

This clone has more than one count but fewer than ten. The V call is TRBV11-3, the J call TRBJ2-3, with 12 bases identical to TRBD2. Losses at the gene ends were 6 bases for V and 4 bases for J; bases not matched to a gene: 5. The CDR3 contains 15 residues. Germline assignment: CDR1 SGHNT and CDR2 YENEEA. The CDR3 spells CASSATSGSADTQYF. The CDR3 DNA is TGTGCCAGCAGTGCGACTAGCGGGAGCGCAGATACGCAGTATTTT.

The J gene is TRBJ2-5, the V gene TRBV6-8; 8 nucleotides line up with TRBD2. Trimming took 2 bases from V and 5 from J; bases not matched to a gene: 10. CDR3 length equals 16 residues. Germline V gene data show CDR1 as MNHGY and CDR2 as SAAAGT. CDR3 sequence (DNA): TGTGCCAGCAGTTACAGACCGGGAGGGCCGGGGGAGACCCAGTACTTC. It specifies CASSYRPGGPGETQYF.

V is TRBV11-3 and J is TRBJ2-1; D gene uncertain. Per germline, CDR1 SGHNT and CDR2 YENEEA. Trimming took 2 bases from V and 8 from J, leaving 16 bases between them. This CDR3 region has 15 residues. CDR3 loop: CASSLIGRDSDEQFF. DNA of the CDR3: TGTGCCAGCAGCTTAATTGGTAGAGACTCCGATGAGCAGTTCTTC.

This clone was detected many times. The chain joins TRBV11-3 to TRBJ2-4; the match to TRBD1 covers 10 bases. The V gene end was trimmed by 3 bases and the J gene end by 8 bases; junction bases not matched to a gene: 7. Per germline, CDR1 SGHNT and CDR2 YENEEA. The CDR3 runs to 15 residues. CDR3 residues: CASSFQDRGAHIQYF. The CDR3 DNA is TGTGCCAGCAGCTTCCAGGACAGGGGGGCACACATTCAGTACTTC.

This clone was seen at least ten times. The rearrangement links TRBV9 to TRBJ2-5, with 9 bases identical to TRBD2. The germline V gene encodes CDR1 SGDLS and CDR2 YYNGEE. V gave up 0 bases and J gave up 5 bases; unmatched junction bases: 5. This CDR3 is built from 15 residues. CDR3 nucleotides: TGTGCCAGCAGCGTAGGACTAGCGGAAGGGGAGACCCAGTACTTC. The encoded protein is CASSVGLAEGETQYF.

This chain joins TRBV30 and TRBJ1-1; D is perhaps TRBD1 (5 bases). The V and J ends lost 5 bases and 1 base respectively, with 14 bases between them. CDR1 and CDR2 (germline): GTSNPN, SVGIG (reference sequence). The CDR3 extends over 14 amino acids. CDR3 loop: CAWGPGRRNTEAFF. CDR3 DNA sequence: TGTGCCTGGGGTCCGGGACGGCGGAACACTGAAGCTTTCTTT.

This clone was found many times. V usage is TRBV11-3 and J usage is TRBJ1-5; D uncertain. Germline CDR1 is SGHNT and CDR2 is YENEEA. The CDR3 spans 14 residues. Trimming pared 1 base from V and 1 base from J, leaving 5 bases between. The CDR3, as DNA: TGTGCCAGCAGCTTAGGAGGCAGCAATCAGCCCCAGCATTTT. Its translation: CASSLGGSNQPQHF.

This clone has a handful of counts. V gene TRBV9 combines with J gene TRBJ2-5; 10 bases fit TRBD1. Trimming took 0 bases from V and 2 from J; bases not matched to a gene: 7. Looked up from germline, CDR1 is SGDLS and CDR2 is YYNGEE. This CDR3 is built from 17 residues. The CDR3 DNA reads TGTGCCAGCAGCGTAGGAGGGGGGACAGGGGAGCAAGAGACCCAGTACTTC. It encodes CASSVGGGTGEQETQYF.

The chain uses TRBV6-8 and TRBJ2-3; D is possibly TRBD1 (6 bases). Between the trimmed V and J ends, which lost 8 bases and 3 bases, there was a span of 18 bases. The CDR3 runs to 15 residues. Looked up from germline, CDR1 is MNHGY and CDR2 is SAAAGT. Written as DNA, the CDR3 is TGTGCCAGCGGTAAGACCGGGACAAATACAGATACGCAGTATTTT. This sequence encodes CASGKTGTNTDTQYF.

This rearrangement joins TRBV14 to TRBJ1-2, with TRBD1 matching 8 bases. From germline, CDR1 is SGHDN and CDR2 FVKESK. This CDR3 comprises 15 residues. V lost 4 bases and J lost 2; bases outside the gene matches: 6. CDR3 in DNA: TGTGCCAGCAGCCCGCGGGACAGGACGAACTATGGCTACACCTTC. Protein product: CASSPRDRTNYGYTF.